This is a list of T cell receptor beta chains from one sample in a study of blood T cell repertoires in COVID-19. Clones were read by immunoSEQ multiplex PCR, and TCRdb kept only the in-frame ones, dropping some. The sample contains roughly 180,000 clones, about 82% of which appear only once. Sequencing used PBMCs or T cells enriched from blood (not recorded which). All receptors derive from a woman aged 25 to 39 who had recovered from COVID-19. Both conserved end residues are part of each CDR3. D genes are given only for firm matches. Expanded clones get a size class; other rows say once, few or many, or leave the size out.

>TRBJ1-6|TRBD1|TRBV7-8|NA
CASSLGSGTGNSPLHF
TGTGCCAGCAGCTTAGGGTCCGGGACAGGGAATTCACCCCTCCACTTT
>TRBJ2-7|NA|TRBV7-8|NA
CASSLGPGRNYEQYF
TGTGCCAGCAGCTTAGGTCCAGGTAGGAACTACGAGCAGTACTTC
>TRBJ2-7|TRBD2|TRBV3-1/TRBV3-2|NA
CASSSRTSGRIDEQYF
TGTGCCAGCAGCTCCCGGACTAGCGGGAGGATCGACGAGCAGTACTTC
>TRBJ1-2|NA|TRBV6-5|NA
CASRLDRRPNYGYTF
TGTGCCAGCAGATTAGACAGGAGACCTAACTATGGCTACACCTTC
>TRBJ1-2|TRBD1|TRBV3-1/TRBV3-2|NA
CASSQGQGKGYTF
TGTGCCAGCAGCCAGGGACAGGGGAAAGGCTACACCTTC
>TRBJ1-2|TRBD1|TRBV6-6|NA
CASSPTGNYGYTF
TGTGCCAGCAGTCCGACAGGGAACTATGGCTACACCTTC
>TRBJ2-7|NA|TRBV19|NA
CARARASVTYEQYF
TGTGCCAGAGCCCGGGCTAGCGTCACCTACGAGCAGTACTTC
>TRBJ2-7|NA|TRBV5-1|few
CASSLAPGTYEQYF
TGCGCCAGCAGCTTGGCCCCGGGTACCTACGAGCAGTACTTC
>TRBJ2-1|NA|TRBV27|NA
CASSLGGYSYNEQFF
TGTGCCAGCAGTTTAGGGGGCTACTCCTACAATGAGCAGTTCTTC
>TRBJ1-4|TRBD1|TRBV6-4|NA
CASSDLEAGQGCKHTEKLFF
TGTGCCAGCAGTGACTTGGAGGCGGGACAGGGGTGTAAGCATACGGAAAAACTGTTTTTT
>TRBJ1-2|NA|TRBV28|once
CASSPRTRIYGYTF
TGTGCCAGCAGCCCTCGGACACGGATCTATGGCTACACCTTC
>TRBJ1-1|NA|TRBV18|NA
CASSPVAGRNTEAFF
TGTGCCAGCTCACCGGTGGCAGGGCGGAACACTGAAGCTTTCTTT
>TRBJ1-4|NA|TRBV25-1|few
CASSLGANEKLFF
TGTGCCAGCAGTCTCGGGGCTAATGAAAAACTGTTTTTT
>TRBJ1-6|NA|TRBV28|NA
CASTAQEIPVIDNSPLHF
TGTGCCAGCACCGCACAGGAAATTCCTGTAATTGATAATTCACCCCTCCACTTT
>TRBJ2-7|TRBD1|TRBV6-2/TRBV6-3|NA
CASSYSRTGVFSEQYF
TGTGCCAGCAGTTACTCGCGGACAGGGGTTTTTTCCGAGCAGTACTTC
>TRBJ2-2|NA|TRBV5-5|few
CASSPRVDGDTGELFF
TGTGCCAGCAGCCCACGGGTGGACGGGGACACCGGGGAGCTGTTTTTT
>TRBJ2-3|NA|TRBV4-1|NA
CASSQVAGNTDTQYF
TGCGCCAGCAGCCAAGTGGCAGGGAACACAGATACGCAGTATTTT
>TRBJ2-1|TRBD2|TRBV12-3/TRBV12-4|NA
CASGLAGWVEQFF
TGTGCCAGCGGGCTAGCGGGATGGGTTGAGCAGTTCTTC
>TRBJ2-5|NA|TRBV7-7|NA
CASSLEGGTQETQYF
TGTGCCAGCAGCTTAGAAGGCGGGACCCAAGAGACCCAGTACTTC
>TRBJ2-7|TRBD1|TRBV3-1/TRBV3-2|NA
CASSPRTGEAYEQYF
TGTGCCAGCAGCCCTCGGACAGGGGAGGCCTACGAGCAGTACTTC
>TRBJ1-4|TRBD1|TRBV19|NA
CASSSRDSRSEKLFF
TGTGCCAGTAGTTCCAGGGACAGTAGAAGTGAAAAACTGTTTTTT
>TRBJ2-1|NA|TRBV19|few
CASSSLANNEQFF
TGTGCCAGTAGTTCCCTAGCGAACAATGAGCAGTTCTTC
>TRBJ1-5|NA|TRBV6-5|NA
CASSYSAGDQPQHF
TGTGCCAGCAGTTACTCTGCGGGCGATCAGCCCCAGCATTTT
>TRBJ1-5|NA|TRBV3-1/TRBV3-2|NA
CASSRQGNQPQHF
TGTGCCAGCAGCCGACAGGGCAATCAGCCCCAGCATTTT
>TRBJ2-5|NA|TRBV11-1|NA
CASSPPLGLPETQYF
TGTGCCAGCAGCCCTCCCCTCGGACTTCCCGAGACCCAGTACTTC
>TRBJ2-7|TRBD1|TRBV2|NA
CASGDRYEQYF
TGTGCCAGCGGGGACAGATACGAGCAGTACTTC
>TRBJ1-1|NA|TRBV12-3/TRBV12-4|NA
CASIMNTEAFF
TGTGCCAGCATTATGAACACTGAAGCTTTCTTT
>TRBJ2-5|NA|TRBV3-1/TRBV3-2|NA
CASSQRAGWSETQYF
TGTGCCAGCAGCCAAAGGGCGGGATGGTCAGAGACCCAGTACTTC
>TRBJ2-7|TRBD2|TRBV7-9|NA
CASSAFGTSGKSSYEQYF
TGTGCCAGCAGCGCATTTGGGACTAGCGGAAAAAGCTCCTACGAGCAGTACTTC
>TRBJ2-3|TRBD2|TRBV5-1|once
CASSLRLAGSPGTDTQYF
TGCGCCAGCAGCTTACGTCTAGCGGGATCCCCTGGCACAGATACGCAGTATTTT
>TRBJ2-1|TRBD2|TRBV13|NA
CASSPRLAGYNEQFF
TGTGCCAGCAGCCCTAGACTAGCGGGATACAATGAGCAGTTCTTC
>TRBJ2-3|NA|TRBV5-4|few
CASSRSERGTQYF
TGTGCCAGCAGCCGATCGGAACGGGGTACGCAGTATTTT
>TRBJ2-3|TRBD2|TRBV18|NA
CASSPGTSGSTDTQYF
TGTGCCAGCTCACCGGGGACTAGCGGCTCCACAGATACGCAGTATTTT
>TRBJ2-1|TRBD1|TRBV7-6|NA
CASSSNSGTGYEQFF
TGTGCCAGCAGCTCAAACTCCGGGACAGGCTATGAGCAGTTCTTC
>TRBJ2-7|NA|TRBV20-1|NA
CSAGGTGDEQYF
TGCAGTGCTGGTGGTACGGGAGACGAGCAGTACTTC
>TRBJ2-3|NA|TRBV6-5|NA
CASSYMEWDTQYF
TGTGCCAGCAGTTATATGGAGTGGGATACGCAGTATTTT
>TRBJ1-2|NA|TRBV28|NA
CASSSSVGALNYGYTF
TGTGCCAGCAGTTCCTCCGTGGGGGCGTTAAACTATGGCTACACCTTC
>TRBJ2-2|NA|TRBV7-8|NA
CASSLRGKRARNTGELFF
TGTGCCAGCAGCTTACGGGGAAAGCGGGCACGGAACACCGGGGAGCTGTTTTTT
>TRBJ2-3|NA|TRBV11-2|NA
CASSQEGAGRVGDTQYF
TGTGCCAGCAGTCAAGAGGGGGCCGGGAGGGTAGGGGATACGCAGTATTTT
>TRBJ2-3|NA|TRBV9|NA
CASREGQYGDTQYF
TGTGCCAGCAGAGAAGGACAGTACGGAGATACGCAGTATTTT
>TRBJ2-1|NA|TRBV5-1|NA
CASRPSGKNNEQFF
TGCGCCAGCAGACCTTCCGGGAAAAACAATGAGCAGTTCTTC
>TRBJ2-1|TRBD1|TRBV6-5|NA
CASTKGAGASNEQFF
TGTGCCAGCACCAAGGGGGCAGGGGCCAGCAATGAGCAGTTCTTC
>TRBJ2-5|TRBD1|TRBV5-1|NA
CASSPMGQKETQYF
TGCGCCAGCAGCCCAATGGGACAGAAAGAGACCCAGTACTTC
>TRBJ2-1|NA|TRBV10-3|NA
CAISESRLVRNEQFF
TGTGCCATCAGTGAGTCTCGACTAGTGAGGAATGAGCAGTTCTTC
>TRBJ1-5|NA|TRBV7-2|NA
CASSLGGNSNQPQHF
TGTGCCAGCAGCTTAGGAGGGAATAGCAATCAGCCCCAGCATTTT
>TRBJ1-2|NA|TRBV5-1|NA
CASSSTLGLDGYTF
NA
>TRBJ2-7|TRBD2|TRBV7-3|few
CASSLTGLAANYEQYF
TGTGCCAGCAGCTTAACGGGACTAGCGGCAAACTACGAGCAGTACTTC